A single sample is the source of the 17 T cell receptor beta chains below, sequenced in a study of OX40 agonist ivuxolimab in advanced cancers. Assay used: immunoSEQ multiplex PCR; TCRdb lists only in-frame clones, some missing. The profile shows about 95,000 clones, roughly nine tenths of them singletons. This sample comprised CD4+ or CD8+ T cells sorted from blood, obtained in a trial of the OX40 agonist ivuxolimab. The receptors shown here come from an adult with an advanced solid tumor such as melanoma, head and neck, liver or kidney cancer.

This rearrangement joins TRBV19 to TRBJ1-3; 7 bases fit TRBD1. V gave up 7 bases and J gave up 0 bases; unmatched junction bases: 6. Germline CDR1 is LNHDA and CDR2 is SQIVND (reference sequence). The length of the CDR3 is 15 residues. CDR3 residues: CASTTTGFSGNTIYF. CDR3 nucleotide sequence: TGTGCCAGTACCACGACAGGGTTCTCTGGAAACACCATATATTTT.

The V gene is TRBV6-5, the J gene TRBJ2-7; no definite D call. CDR3 length equals 12 residues. V dropped 5 bases and J dropped 1 base, with 6 bases sitting between them. CDR1 and CDR2 (germline): MNHEY, SVGAGI. The CDR3 sequence is CASSQGSYEQYF. The CDR3 DNA reads as TGTGCCAGCAGTCAAGGATCCTACGAGCAGTACTTC.

About this clone: An end of the junction does not agree with germline; a read error may underlie this. CDR3 nucleotides: TGTGCCAGCAGCTCCCTGGGCGGGAGGAGCGGATCCTCCGAGCAGTACTTC. This encodes CASSSLGGRSGSSEQYF. The V and J genes are TRBV5-4 and TRBJ2-7; 8 bases map to TRBD2. The CDR3 sequence is 17 residues long. Per the germline V gene, CDR1 is SGHNT and CDR2 is YYREEE (reference sequence).

DNA for the CDR3: TGTGCCAGCAGCTTGCGGGTTGAGACTGAAGCTTTCTTT. It is translated as CASSLRVETEAFF. The V gene is TRBV5-6, the J gene TRBJ1-1, with unresolved D. The CDR3 has 13 amino acids. V lost 1 base to trimming and J lost 5 bases, with 9 bases between them. Germline CDR1 reads SGHDT; CDR2 reads YYEEEE. Combining the CDR3 with reference TRBV5-6 and TRBJ1-1 gives the whole variable domain DAGVTQSPTHLIKTRGQQVTLRCSPKSGHDTVSWYQQALGQGPQFIFQYYEEEERQRGNFPDRFSGHQFPNYSSELNVNALLLGDSALYLCASSLRVETEAFFGQGTRLTVV.

The chain has TRBV19 and TRBJ1-1, with TRBD1 as a possible D gene (6 bases). Germline CDR1 and CDR2: LNHDA and SQIVND (reference sequence). The CDR3 length is 14 residues. V dropped 8 bases and J dropped 2 bases, with 15 bases sitting between them. In DNA form, the CDR3 reads TGTGCCAGTCGCTTACAGGGATTCAACACTGAAGCTTTCTTT. This codes for CASRLQGFNTEAFF.

This clone was counted once. V usage is TRBV4-1 and J usage is TRBJ1-5; perhaps TRBD1 as D (5 bases). The germline gives CDR1 MGHRA, CDR2 YSYEKL. This CDR3 is 13 amino acids long. V lost 3 bases to trimming and J lost 6 bases, with 9 bases between them. The CDR3 DNA reads as TGCGCCAGCAGCCAGACCAGGGCTCAGCCCCAGCATTTT. As protein: CASSQTRAQPQHF.

The gene calls are TRBV2 and TRBJ2-3; the D call may be TRBD1 or TRBD2 (5 bases each). Per germline, CDR1 SNHLY and CDR2 FYNNEI. V lost 6 bases to trimming and J lost 2 bases, with 9 bases between them. The CDR3 runs to 13 residues. This chain's CDR3 is CASSRDLTDTQYF. CDR3 nucleotide sequence: TGTGCCAGCAGCCGGGACCTCACAGATACGCAGTATTTT. The variable domain in full, completed from reference TRBV2 and TRBJ2-3, reads EPEVTQTPSHQVTQMGQEVILRCVPISNHLYFYWYRQILGQKVEFLVSFYNNEISEKSEIFDDQFSVERPDGSNFTLKIRSTKLEDSAMYFCASSRDLTDTQYFGPGTRLTVL.

Written as DNA, the CDR3 is TGTGCCAGCTCACTCCAAGAGACCCAGTACTTC. It yields the protein CASSLQETQYF. The chain links TRBV18 to TRBJ2-5; D is ambiguous. The CDR3 is 11 amino acids. The V gene lost 4 bases and the J gene lost 1 base, with 1 base spanning the gap. Germline-derived CDR1 and CDR2 are KGHSH and LQKENI.

V and J are TRBV29-1 and TRBJ1-2, with D possibly being TRBD1 (5 bases). Germline V gives CDR1 SQVTM, CDR2 ANQGSEA. V dropped 8 bases and J dropped 3 bases, with 13 bases sitting between them. The CDR3 totals 12 residues. The CDR3 coding sequence is TGCAGCTCCCAGGGTGGGGACTATGGCTACACCTTC. Its translation is CSSQGGDYGYTF.

V gene TRBV21-1 combines with J gene TRBJ2-1; the DNA was not used to check the table's D call, TRBD2. TRBV21-1 is designated a pseudogene. The CDR3 is made up of 17 amino acids. The CDR3 loop reads CASSKGVASATYNEQFF. The CDR3 DNA reads TGTGCCAGCAGCAAGGGAGTGGCTAGCGCCACCTACAATGAGCAGTTCTTC.

The chain uses TRBV19 and TRBJ2-7; no clear D. V shed 1 base and J shed 0 bases, with 10 bases lying between them. Germline values: CDR1 LNHDA, CDR2 SQIVND (reference sequence). This CDR3 contains 15 residues. The CDR3 reads CASSIAMGPSYEQYF. The CDR3 DNA reads TGTGCCAGTAGTATAGCCATGGGCCCCTCCTACGAGCAGTACTTC. The full variable domain, with the rest looked up from reference TRBV19 and TRBJ2-7, is DGGITQSPKYLFRKEGQNVTLSCEQNLNHDAMYWYRQDPGQGLRLIYYSQIVNDFQKGDIAEGYSVSREKKESFPLTVTSAQKNPTAFYLCASSIAMGPSYEQYFGPGTRLTVT.

The CDR3 loop reads CASSPSGDQQFF. In nucleotides, the CDR3 is TGTGCCAGCTCCCCATCTGGGGATCAGCAGTTCTTC. The chain joins TRBV18 to TRBJ2-1, with D hard to call. V shed 6 bases and J shed 11 bases, with 14 bases lying between them. Germline CDR1 reads KGHSH; CDR2 reads LQKENI. This CDR3 is built from 12 residues.

The rearrangement joins TRBV9 to TRBJ2-1; TRBD2 aligns across 11 bases. V was pared by 1 base and J by 9 bases, with 15 bases of the junction left unmatched. Germline-derived CDR1 and CDR2 are SGDLS and YYNGEE. The CDR3 is made up of 18 amino acids. Here the CDR3 DNA reads TGTGCCAGCAGCGTAATCCCGCAAACTAGCGGGAGTAAGAGTGAGCAGTTCTTC. It codes for CASSVIPQTSGSKSEQFF.

This clone was detected only a few times. The CDR3 loop is CASSYPQGPQHF. CDR3 coding DNA: TGTGCCAGCAGTTACCCCCAGGGGCCCCAGCATTTT. The V and J genes are TRBV6-6 and TRBJ1-5, with D perhaps TRBD1 (5 bases). CDR3 length: 12 amino acids. Germline loops: CDR1 MNHNY, CDR2 SVGAGI (reference sequence). V lost 2 bases, J lost 9 bases, and 8 bases lay in between.

The CDR3 DNA is TGTGCCTCTCGGACTAGCGGCACAGATACGCAGTATTTT. Amino acids: CASRTSGTDTQYF. The chain carries TRBV19 and TRBJ2-3; 9 bases are shared with TRBD2. V shed 11 bases and J 1 base; nucleotides not matched to a gene: 4. The CDR3 covers 13 residues. In germline, CDR1 is LNHDA, CDR2 SQIVND (reference sequence).

The rearrangement uses TRBV4-3 and TRBJ1-2; TRBD1 might be the D (5 bases). CDR3 length: 16 amino acids. Germline CDR1 and CDR2: LGHNA and YSLEER. V lost 0 bases to trimming and J lost 1 base, with 12 bases between them. CDR3 DNA sequence: TGCGCCAGCAGCCAAGAAGGGCAGGGCTTTAACTATGGCTACACCTTC. Its protein product is CASSQEGQGFNYGYTF.

This clone was observed once. The chain combines TRBV18 with TRBJ2-5; D is perhaps TRBD1 or TRBD2 (6 bases each). CDR3 length: 15 amino acids. Germline V lookup: CDR1 KGHSH, CDR2 LQKENI. Deletions cut 3 bases from V and 4 bases from J, with 15 bases between. The CDR3 DNA reads as TGTGCCAGCTCACCGCGGGACACCTACGGAGAGACCCAGTACTTC. It encodes CASSPRDTYGETQYF.